What follows describes a single T cell receptor beta chain. Its target is not known. The data were taken from a study of siplizumab effects on memory and regulatory T cells. The CDR3 runs 13 residues. In germline, CDR1 is SGHKS, CDR2 YYEKEE (reference sequence). V was shortened by 4 bases and J by 7 bases, with 11 bases between the two germline ends. Method: immunoSEQ multiplex PCR; TCRdb's copy keeps in-frame clones and lacks some. This repertoire shows 5,000 to 7,500 clones, more than 35% found once; its top ten account for approximately 15%. Cells of the mixed lymphocyte reaction were cocultured at 37 degrees C for 6 to 7 days. Findings of the study overall: Tregs proliferating in siplizumab cultures lacked confirmation of their suppressive function. Greater diversity than memory cells seemed evident in naive T cells, which also appeared to be major alloresponse contributors. In roughly 80-95% of proliferating CD4+ or CD8+ clones, a naive or memory phenotype could not be assigned.

The origin of this receptor is a human donor in good health; the cells came from an allogeneic mixed lymphocyte reaction. This chain joins TRBV5-5 and TRBJ1-4; perhaps TRBD1 as D (5 bases). The sequenced sample was CFSE-low (dividing) CD8+ T cells sorted from an allogeneic mixed lymphocyte reaction. The chain's CDR3 is CASSLWRGEKLFF. The CDR3 DNA reads TGTGCCAGCAGCCTTTGGAGGGGTGAAAAACTGTTTTTT. Combining the CDR3 with reference TRBV5-5 and TRBJ1-4 gives the whole variable domain DAGVTQSPTHLIKTRGQQVTLRCSPISGHKSVSWYQQVLGQGPQFIFQYYEKEERGRGNFPDRFSARQFPNYSSELNVNALLLGDSALYLCASSLWRGEKLFFGSGTQLSVL.